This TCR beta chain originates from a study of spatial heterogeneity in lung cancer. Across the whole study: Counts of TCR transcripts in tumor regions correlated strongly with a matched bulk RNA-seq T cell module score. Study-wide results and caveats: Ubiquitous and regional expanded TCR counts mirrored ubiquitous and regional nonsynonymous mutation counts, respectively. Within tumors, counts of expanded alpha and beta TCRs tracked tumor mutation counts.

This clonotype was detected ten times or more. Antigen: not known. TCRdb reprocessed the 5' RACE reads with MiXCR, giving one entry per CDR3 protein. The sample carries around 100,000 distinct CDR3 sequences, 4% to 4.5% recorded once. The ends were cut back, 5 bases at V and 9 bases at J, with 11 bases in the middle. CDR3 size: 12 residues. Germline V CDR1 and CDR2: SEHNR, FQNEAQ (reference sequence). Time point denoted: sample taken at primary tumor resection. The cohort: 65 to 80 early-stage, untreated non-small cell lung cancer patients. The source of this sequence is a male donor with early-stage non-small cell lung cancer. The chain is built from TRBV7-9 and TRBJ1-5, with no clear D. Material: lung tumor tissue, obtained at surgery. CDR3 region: CASSPPDGPQHF. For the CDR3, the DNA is TGTGCCAGCAGCCCGCCTGATGGGCCCCAGCATTTT.